This TCR beta chain was identified in a study of blood T cell repertoires in COVID-19. On the study more broadly: Sites in the United States, Italy and Spain provided acute and convalescent COVID-19 samples. T cells, B-cell-depleted T cells, or PBMCs supplied cDNA or gDNA.

Seattle's cohort entered during active infection and was followed longitudinally. Using immunoSEQ multiplex PCR, the repertoire was profiled, and TCRdb retains in-frame clones only, with some absent. The sample yields 300,000 or so clones, 90% seen once. The CDR3 loop spans 16 amino acids. Germline CDR1 reads SGHRS; CDR2 reads YFSETQ. V lost 0 bases and J lost 1; bases outside the gene matches: 4. Sequencing was performed on peripheral blood. This chain connects TRBV5-1 to TRBJ1-1; 9 bases line up with TRBD1. This sequence originates from a woman in her 30s with COVID-19, enrolled during active disease. CDR3: CASSLEWGQGNTEAFF. CDR3 in DNA: TGCGCCAGCAGCTTGGAATGGGGACAGGGGAACACTGAAGCTTTCTTT.